This T cell receptor (beta chain) was documented in a study of PD-1 blockade in mismatch repair-deficient tumors. General study findings and limits: Rapid post-treatment expansion, then contraction, generally preceding radiologic response, marked tumor-resident clones.

Of note for this clone: Its antigen is currently unknown.

The time point is: identical roughly eleven-day culture without peptide (control). Only in-frame clones appear in the TCRdb table, and some are missing; sequencing was by immunoSEQ multiplex PCR. The top ten hold roughly an eighth of the sample, which has 14,000 or so clones, approximately 84% seen once. J gave up 4 bases and V 1 base, and 5 bases lay outside the gene matches. This CDR3 is built from 17 residues. The germline V gene encodes CDR1 SGHRS and CDR2 YFSETQ. The source material was cells cultured in vitro, sampled from a patient treated with pembrolizumab. The rearrangement uses TRBV5-1 and TRBJ2-1; 13 nucleotides match TRBD2. This receptor was obtained from an adult with mismatch repair-deficient cancer. The CDR3 here is CASSLSLAGGRYNEQFF. The DNA for the CDR3 is TGCGCCAGCAGCTTGTCACTAGCGGGAGGGCGTTACAATGAGCAGTTCTTC.